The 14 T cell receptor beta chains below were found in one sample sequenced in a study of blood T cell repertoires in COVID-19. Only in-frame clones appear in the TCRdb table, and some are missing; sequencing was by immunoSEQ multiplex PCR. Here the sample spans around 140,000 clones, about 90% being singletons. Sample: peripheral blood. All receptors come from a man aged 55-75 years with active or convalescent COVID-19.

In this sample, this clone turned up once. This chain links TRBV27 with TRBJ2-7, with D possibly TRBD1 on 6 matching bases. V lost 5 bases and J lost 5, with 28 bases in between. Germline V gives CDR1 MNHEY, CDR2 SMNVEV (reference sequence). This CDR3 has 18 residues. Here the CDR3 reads CASSTRITATGRRDEQYF. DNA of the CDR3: TGTGCCAGCAGTACACGAATTACCGCGACAGGCCGGCGAGACGAGCAGTACTTC.

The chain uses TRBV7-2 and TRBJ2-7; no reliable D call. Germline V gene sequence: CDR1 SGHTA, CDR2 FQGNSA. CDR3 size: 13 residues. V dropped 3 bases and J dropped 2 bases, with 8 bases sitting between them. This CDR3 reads CASSFSSAYEQYF. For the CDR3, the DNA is TGTGCCAGCAGCTTTAGTTCGGCCTACGAGCAGTACTTC.

The CDR3 DNA sequence: TGTGCCAGCAGTCCGGAGGCCAGGGGCGTAGAGACCCAGTACTTC. Translation gives CASSPEARGVETQYF. This chain connects TRBV6-5 to TRBJ2-5, with D maybe TRBD1 (6 bases). The V and J ends lost 5 bases and 4 bases respectively, with 17 bases between them. CDR3 length: 15 amino acids. Germline V gene lookup returns CDR1 MNHEY and CDR2 SVGAGI.

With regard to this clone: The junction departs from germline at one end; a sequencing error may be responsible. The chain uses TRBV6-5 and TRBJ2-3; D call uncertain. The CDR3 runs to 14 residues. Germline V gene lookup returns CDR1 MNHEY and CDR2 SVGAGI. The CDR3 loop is CASSPSPVVDAQYF. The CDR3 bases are TGTGCCAGCAGTCCCTCGCCGGTGGTAGATGCGCAGTATTTT.

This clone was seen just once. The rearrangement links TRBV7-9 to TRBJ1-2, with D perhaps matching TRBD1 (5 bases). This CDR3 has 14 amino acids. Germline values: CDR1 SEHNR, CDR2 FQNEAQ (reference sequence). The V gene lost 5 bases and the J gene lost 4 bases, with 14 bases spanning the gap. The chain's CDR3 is CASSLSTVFYGYTF. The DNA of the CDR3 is TGTGCCAGCAGCCTCTCGACAGTTTTCTATGGCTACACCTTC.

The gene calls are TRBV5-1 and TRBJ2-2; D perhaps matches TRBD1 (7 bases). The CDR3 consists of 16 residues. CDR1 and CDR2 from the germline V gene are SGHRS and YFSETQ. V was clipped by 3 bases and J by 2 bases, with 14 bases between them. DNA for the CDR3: TGCGCCAGCAGCTGGACAGGCGGGGAAAACACCGGGGAGCTGTTTTTT. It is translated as CASSWTGGENTGELFF.

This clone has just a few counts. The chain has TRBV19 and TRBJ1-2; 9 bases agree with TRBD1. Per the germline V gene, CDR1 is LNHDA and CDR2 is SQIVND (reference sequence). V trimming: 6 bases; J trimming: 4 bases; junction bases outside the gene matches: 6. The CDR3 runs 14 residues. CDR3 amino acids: CASSSDRGFYGYTF. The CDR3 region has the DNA TGTGCCAGTAGCTCGGACAGGGGATTCTATGGCTACACCTTC.

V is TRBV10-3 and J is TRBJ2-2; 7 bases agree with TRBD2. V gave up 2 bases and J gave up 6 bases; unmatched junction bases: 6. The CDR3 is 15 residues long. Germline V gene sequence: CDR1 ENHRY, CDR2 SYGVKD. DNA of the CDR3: TGTGCCATCAGTGAGGACGGCGGGAGCGCCGGGGAGCTGTTTTTT. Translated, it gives CAISEDGGSAGELFF.

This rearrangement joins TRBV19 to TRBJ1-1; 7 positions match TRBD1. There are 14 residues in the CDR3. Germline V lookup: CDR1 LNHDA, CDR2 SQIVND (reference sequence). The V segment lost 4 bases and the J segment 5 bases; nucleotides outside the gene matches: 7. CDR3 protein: CASSNTGVGTEAFF. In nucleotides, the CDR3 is TGTGCCAGTAGTAACACAGGGGTGGGGACTGAAGCTTTCTTT.

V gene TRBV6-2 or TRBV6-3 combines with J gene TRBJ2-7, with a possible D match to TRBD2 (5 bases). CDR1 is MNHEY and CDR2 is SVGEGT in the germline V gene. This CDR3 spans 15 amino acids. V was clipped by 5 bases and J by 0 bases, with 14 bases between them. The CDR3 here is CASSTLPDYSYEQYF. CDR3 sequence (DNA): TGTGCCAGCAGTACCCTTCCCGACTACTCCTACGAGCAGTACTTC.

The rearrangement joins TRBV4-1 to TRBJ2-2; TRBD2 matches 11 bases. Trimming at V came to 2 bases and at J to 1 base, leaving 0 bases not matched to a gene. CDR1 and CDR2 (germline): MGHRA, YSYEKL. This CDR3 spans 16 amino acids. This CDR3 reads CASSQLAGGNTGELFF. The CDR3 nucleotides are TGCGCCAGCAGCCAACTAGCGGGAGGGAACACCGGGGAGCTGTTTTTT.

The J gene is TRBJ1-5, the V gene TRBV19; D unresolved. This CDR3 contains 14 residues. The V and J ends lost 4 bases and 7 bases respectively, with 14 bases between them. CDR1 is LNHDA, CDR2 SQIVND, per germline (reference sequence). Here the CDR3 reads CASSKKGSRQPQHF. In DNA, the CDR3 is TGTGCCAGTAGTAAGAAAGGGAGTCGACAGCCCCAGCATTTT.

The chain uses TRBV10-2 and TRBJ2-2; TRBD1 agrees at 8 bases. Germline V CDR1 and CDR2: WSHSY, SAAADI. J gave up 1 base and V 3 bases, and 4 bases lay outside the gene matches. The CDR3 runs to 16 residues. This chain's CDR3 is CASSDKTGENTGELFF. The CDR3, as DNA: TGCGCCAGCAGTGATAAGACAGGGGAGAACACCGGGGAGCTGTTTTTT.

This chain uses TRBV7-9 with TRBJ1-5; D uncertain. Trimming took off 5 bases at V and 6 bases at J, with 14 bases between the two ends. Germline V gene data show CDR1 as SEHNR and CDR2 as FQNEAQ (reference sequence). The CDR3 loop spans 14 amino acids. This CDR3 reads CASSRTGFGQPQHF. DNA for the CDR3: TGTGCCAGCAGCAGGACGGGGTTCGGTCAGCCCCAGCATTTT.